The sequence of this T cell receptor beta chain was determined in a study of T cells after yellow fever vaccination. TCRdb itself ran the 5' RACE reads through MiXCR, one entry per CDR3 protein. The sample includes about 120,000 distinct CDR3 sequences, roughly 7.2% seen only once; the top ten take approximately 2.7%. Germline CDR1 reads MDHEN; CDR2 reads SYDVKM. The CDR3 covers 13 residues. The V end lost 5 bases, the J end lost 8 bases, and 13 bases lay between the germline ends. The table lists this clonotype with many counts. Its antigen remains unidentified. Notes on the study in general: Most primary-vaccination clones recurred post-booster (under 98% CD4, over 70% CD8). Any FACS-sorted repertoire could hold abundant clonotypes that contaminate it from the bulk population.

This sequence was found in a man aged 18-30 years who received the YFV17D yellow fever vaccine. Sequencing used CD4+ T cells sorted from PBMCs, obtained about 41 days after the first yellow fever vaccination. This rearrangement joins TRBV28 to TRBJ2-1; D may be TRBD1 or TRBD2 (7 bases each). In nucleotides, the CDR3 is TGTGCCAGCAGTGGCCAGGGGGGGCATGAGCAGTTCTTC. Translated, it gives CASSGQGGHEQFF. The full variable domain, with the rest looked up from reference TRBV28 and TRBJ2-1, is DVKVTQSSRYLVKRTGEKVFLECVQDMDHENMFWYRQDPGLGLRLIYFSYDVKMKEKGDIPEGYSVSREKKERFSLILESASTNQTSMYLCASSGQGGHEQFFGPGTRLTVL.